This T cell receptor beta chain originates from a study of blood T cells in healthy people across ages. The CDR3 spans 16 residues. With 1 base removed from V and 0 bases from J, the gap between germline ends came to 13 bases. The germline V gene has CDR1 DFQATT and CDR2 SNEGSKA (reference sequence). For the second PCR, which ran for roughly 7 to 11 cycles, a sample-barcoded 5' primer and a J-beta primer mix were used. One entry per CDR3 protein, called by TCRdb with MiXCR from the 5' RACE reads. The sample records some 760,000 distinct CDR3 sequences, around 25% being singletons. Collection of around 9.3 milliliters of peripheral blood was performed for each donor. These data were also reused for a study on T cells of mothers and their children. That paper adds: Related mother-child pairs shared marginally more repertoire than unrelated pairs, though not significantly.

This sequence originates from a boy aged 5-17 years in good health. The sample taken for sequencing was blood. The rearrangement uses TRBV20-1 and TRBJ2-4; a possible D gene is TRBD1 (6 bases). The CDR3: CSARGTAILAKNIQYF. CDR3 bases: TGCAGTGCTAGAGGGACAGCCATCCTAGCCAAAAACATTCAGTACTTC.